Below are 31 T cell receptor beta chains sequenced from a single sample in a study of shared clonotypes between healthy human individuals. TCRdb's table, derived via immunoSEQ multiplex PCR, lists solely in-frame clones and lacks some. The sample includes about 2.3 million clones, approximately 95% of them seen just once. The sample comprised naive CD4+ T cells from PBMCs. Described subset: CD45RA+ positively selected. These receptor sequences come from a man between 18 and 35 years old in good health. Some clones in this sample may be carry-over from other donors' samples.

The chain carries TRBV15 and TRBJ2-1; TRBD2 matches at 11 bases. CDR1 is LNHNV, CDR2 YYDKDF, per germline (reference sequence). This CDR3 region has 17 residues. V dropped 6 bases and J dropped 8; count of bases not matched to a gene: 15. CDR3 nucleotides: TGTGCCACCAGAACGACCCGTAGCGGGAGGGCCGTGTATGAGCAGTTCTTC. Its translation: CATRTTRSGRAVYEQFF. Full variable domain (missing parts from reference TRBV15 and TRBJ2-1): DAMVIQNPRYQVTQFGKPVTLSCSQTLNHNVMYWYQQKSSQAPKLLFHYYDKDFNNEADTPDNFQSRRPNTSFCFLDIRSPGLGDTAMYLCATRTTRSGRAVYEQFFGPGTRLTVL.

For this clone: Other nucleotide sequences in the sample specify the same CDR3. J is TRBJ1-1 and V is TRBV9; TRBD1 aligns across 7 bases. The germline V gene has CDR1 SGDLS and CDR2 YYNGEE. After removal of 0 bases from V and 2 bases from J, the junction contained 1 base not matched to a gene. This CDR3 is built from 14 residues. CDR3 sequence (DNA): TGTGCCAGCAGCGTAGGGACAGGCAACACTGAAGCTTTCTTT. Amino acids: CASSVGTGNTEAFF.

The CDR3 sequence: CASQAGLALQETQYF. The CDR3 region has the DNA TGCGCCAGCCAAGCGGGACTAGCACTCCAAGAGACCCAGTACTTC. The J gene is TRBJ2-5, the V gene TRBV5-1, with 9 bases matching TRBD2. There are 15 residues in the CDR3. CDR1 SGHRS and CDR2 YFSETQ come from the germline V gene. V shed 7 bases, J shed 1 base, and the junction held 8 bases outside the gene matches. Supplemented by reference TRBV5-1 and TRBJ2-5, the full variable domain reads KAGVTQTPRYLIKTRGQQVTLSCSPISGHRSVSWYQQTPGQGLQFLFEYFSETQRNKGNFPGRFSGRQFSNSRSEMNVSTLELGDSALYLCASQAGLALQETQYFGPGTRLLVL.

The chain employs TRBV18 and TRBJ2-7, with unresolved D. Germline V gene sequence: CDR1 KGHSH, CDR2 LQKENI. The CDR3 extends over 14 amino acids. V lost 0 bases, J lost 3 bases, and 9 bases lay in between. CDR3 region: CASSPPSAYYEQYF. CDR3 coding DNA: TGTGCCAGCTCACCACCGTCGGCCTACTACGAGCAGTACTTC. The whole variable domain, remainder taken from reference TRBV18 and TRBJ2-7, is NAGVMQNPRHLVRRRGQEARLRCSPMKGHSHVYWYRQLPEEGLKFMVYLQKENIIDESGMPKERFSAEFPKEGPSILRIQQVVRGDSAAYFCASSPPSAYYEQYFGPGTRLTVT.

This sequence joins TRBV15 and TRBJ2-5; weak D call: TRBD1 (6 bases). Germline V gene data show CDR1 as LNHNV and CDR2 as YYDKDF (reference sequence). The V gene lost 0 bases and the J gene lost 4 bases, with 24 bases spanning the gap. CDR3 size: 19 residues. CDR3 protein: CATSRELPGRGLRGETQYF. CDR3 in DNA: TGTGCCACCAGCAGAGAGTTGCCAGGCAGGGGCCTCAGGGGAGAGACCCAGTACTTC.

The V gene is TRBV9, the J gene TRBJ1-4; no clear D gene. The CDR3 consists of 15 residues. V dropped 6 bases and J dropped 1 base, with 13 bases sitting between them. The V gene's germline CDR1 is SGDLS and CDR2 YYNGEE. The CDR3 bases are TGTGCCAGCACCCGTAGTGCAGGAACTAATGAAAAACTGTTTTTT. It codes for CASTRSAGTNEKLFF.

As DNA, the CDR3 is TGTGCCAGCAGTTTAAGGGTTGGCGACACCGGGGAGCTGTTTTTT. It yields the protein CASSLRVGDTGELFF. The gene calls are TRBV28 and TRBJ2-2, with unresolved D. In germline, CDR1 is MDHEN, CDR2 SYDVKM. Trimming removed 2 bases from V and 3 bases from J, with 10 bases in between. CDR3 length: 15 residues.

This chain links TRBV29-1 with TRBJ2-3, with 8 bases matching TRBD1. Germline V gene lookup returns CDR1 SQVTM and CDR2 ANQGSEA. Trimming cost V 6 bases and J 2 bases; bases outside gene matches: 4. There are 13 residues in the CDR3. As DNA, the CDR3 is TGCAGCGTCCGCAGGGGGCTCACAGATACGCAGTATTTT. Its translation: CSVRRGLTDTQYF.

This chain links TRBV7-2 with TRBJ2-4; perhaps TRBD2 as D (6 bases). CDR1 and CDR2 (germline): SGHTA, FQGNSA. The V gene lost 1 base and the J gene lost 9 bases, with 13 bases spanning the gap. This CDR3 has 14 residues. The CDR3 nucleotides read TGTGCCAGCAGCTTAGGGTTGCGCGGGGCCATTCAGTACTTC. Translating gives CASSLGLRGAIQYF.

V and J are TRBV6-5 and TRBJ2-5, with 11 bases lining up with TRBD1. The J segment lost 5 bases and the V segment lost 2 bases, leaving 7 bases of the junction unmatched. This CDR3 is built from 16 residues. Germline V gives CDR1 MNHEY, CDR2 SVGAGI. CDR3 region: CASSYQGTGGMETQYF. The CDR3 coding sequence is TGTGCCAGCAGTTACCAAGGGACAGGGGGAATGGAGACCCAGTACTTC.

In this sample, this clone turned up once. V is TRBV10-3 and J is TRBJ2-2; the match to TRBD2 covers 12 bases. The length of the CDR3 is 16 residues. V gave up 2 bases and J gave up 7 bases; unmatched junction bases: 5. Germline CDR1 and CDR2: ENHRY and SYGVKD. CDR3 nucleotide sequence: TGTGCCATCAGTGAGAGGACTAGCGGGGCCCTCGGGGAGCTGTTTTTT. It specifies CAISERTSGALGELFF.

The chain couples TRBV30 to TRBJ1-2, with unresolved D. Germline V gives CDR1 GTSNPN, CDR2 SVGIG (reference sequence). The CDR3 has 13 residues. Trimming took 2 bases from V and 4 from J, leaving 11 bases between them. For the CDR3, the DNA is TGTGCCTGGAGTCCTGTGTCATTCTATGGCTACACCTTC. It specifies CAWSPVSFYGYTF.

The chain carries TRBV11-1 and TRBJ2-1; 9 nucleotides align to TRBD2. Germline loops: CDR1 SGHAT, CDR2 FQDESV (reference sequence). The CDR3 contains 17 residues. The V segment lost 5 bases and the J segment 6 bases; nucleotides outside the gene matches: 14. CDR3 bases: TGTGCCAGCAGCCCCACGGTATGGGCGGGAGGGTTCAATGAGCAGTTCTTC. Translation gives CASSPTVWAGGFNEQFF.

The V gene is TRBV27, the J gene TRBJ2-5; no clear D gene. Germline lookup yields CDR1 MNHEY and CDR2 SMNVEV (reference sequence). The CDR3 is 14 residues long. Trimming left V 5 bases short and J 1 base short, with 11 bases between. DNA of the CDR3: TGTGCCAGCAGTCGCTCCCCTTTCCAAGAGACCCAGTACTTC. Translating it yields CASSRSPFQETQYF.

The chain uses TRBV15 and TRBJ2-3, with D possibly being TRBD1 (6 bases). The V gene lost 3 bases and the J gene lost 3 bases, with 16 bases spanning the gap. Per the germline V gene, CDR1 is LNHNV and CDR2 is YYDKDF (reference sequence). The CDR3 consists of 16 residues. The CDR3 DNA reads as TGTGCCACCAGCAGGGGGGACATAGGGGTAACAGATACGCAGTATTTT. It is translated as CATSRGDIGVTDTQYF.

Notes on this clone: Other DNA sequences within the sample encode an identical CDR3. This chain links TRBV30 with TRBJ2-7; D ambiguous. CDR1 and CDR2 from the germline V gene are GTSNPN and SVGIG (reference sequence). CDR3 size: 12 residues. Trimming stripped 1 base from V and 3 bases from J, with 7 bases between. For the CDR3, the DNA is TGTGCCTGGAGTGGCCAAGGCTACGAGCAGTACTTC. Residues: CAWSGQGYEQYF.

V and J are TRBV15 and TRBJ2-6; D not certain. V dropped 4 bases and J dropped 0 bases, with 7 bases sitting between them. Germline assignment: CDR1 LNHNV and CDR2 YYDKDF (reference sequence). The CDR3 loop spans 15 amino acids. The CDR3: CATSIVPSGANVLTF. The CDR3 DNA is TGTGCCACCAGCATAGTACCCTCTGGGGCCAACGTCCTGACTTTC.

V and J are TRBV4-1 and TRBJ1-1; perhaps TRBD1 as D (5 bases). In germline, CDR1 is MGHRA, CDR2 YSYEKL. V dropped 4 bases and J dropped 2 bases, with 11 bases sitting between them. This CDR3 is 14 amino acids long. The CDR3 reads CASSRPQVNTEAFF. CDR3 in DNA: TGCGCCAGCAGCCGGCCACAGGTTAACACTGAAGCTTTCTTT.

The rearrangement links TRBV11-3 to TRBJ2-6; 8 positions match TRBD1. This CDR3 spans 14 amino acids. Germline trimming cut 5 bases from V and 8 bases from J; bases unmatched to any gene: 5. In germline, CDR1 is SGHNT, CDR2 YENEEA. In nucleotides, the CDR3 is TGTGCCAGCAGCCCAGGACAGGGTACCAACGTCCTGACTTTC. Translation: CASSPGQGTNVLTF.

This clone was seen only once. This rearrangement joins TRBV6-6 to TRBJ1-5; D possibly corresponds to TRBD1 (6 bases). Germline CDR1 is MNHNY and CDR2 is SVGAGI (reference sequence). V dropped 7 bases and J dropped 3 bases, with 13 bases sitting between them. CDR3 length: 14 amino acids. DNA for the CDR3: TGTGCCAGCAATTTGGGGGGGCCCAATCAGCCCCAGCATTTT. Translated: CASNLGGPNQPQHF.

The chain has TRBV28 and TRBJ1-4; D not certain. The CDR3 is made up of 14 amino acids. Germline V gives CDR1 MDHEN, CDR2 SYDVKM. V dropped 5 bases and J dropped 3 bases, with 10 bases sitting between them. The CDR3 reads CASSHRASNEKLFF. The CDR3 nucleotides read TGTGCCAGCAGTCATCGGGCATCTAATGAAAAACTGTTTTTT.

This clone was found once. V usage is TRBV7-6 and J usage is TRBJ1-1; 7 bases fit TRBD1. With V trimmed by 5 bases and J by 1 base, 10 bases remained unmatched. The germline V gene encodes CDR1 SGHVS and CDR2 FNYEAQ. This CDR3 comprises 16 residues. The CDR3 reads CASSAIAWTGNTEAFF. The DNA of the CDR3 is TGTGCCAGCAGCGCAATAGCCTGGACAGGGAACACTGAAGCTTTCTTT.

A single count supports this clone. This chain connects TRBV7-2 to TRBJ1-5; D ambiguous. V was clipped by 0 bases and J by 5 bases, with 5 bases between them. The CDR3 sequence is 13 residues long. Germline V gene lookup returns CDR1 SGHTA and CDR2 FQGNSA. CDR3 residues: CASSLAVHQPQHF. CDR3 DNA: TGTGCCAGCAGCTTAGCGGTTCATCAGCCCCAGCATTTT. The whole variable domain, remainder taken from reference TRBV7-2 and TRBJ1-5, is GAGVSQSPSNKVTEKGKDVELRCDPISGHTALYWYRQSLGQGLEFLIYFQGNSAPDKSGLPSDRFSAERTGGSVSTLTIQRTQQEDSAVYLCASSLAVHQPQHFGDGTRLSIL.

This chain joins TRBV7-7 and TRBJ2-5; D could derive from TRBD1 or TRBD2 (5 bases each). Germline CDR1 SSHAT, CDR2 FNYEAQ (reference sequence). CDR3 length: 15 residues. V lost 7 bases and J 4 bases, leaving 19 bases between the germline ends. CDR3 DNA sequence: TGTGCCAGCACCTCCCTCGGAGAGGGGAGAGAGACCCAGTACTTC. Residues: CASTSLGEGRETQYF. Filled out from reference TRBV7-7 and TRBJ2-5, the complete variable domain reads GAGVSQSPRYKVTKRGQDVTLRCDPISSHATLYWYQQALGQGPEFLTYFNYEAQPDKSGLPSDRFSAERPEGSISTLTIQRTEQRDSAMYRCASTSLGEGRETQYFGPGTRLLVL.

This clone was counted a single time. This sequence joins TRBV7-2 and TRBJ1-2; the D is unclear. The CDR3 covers 13 residues. The germline gives CDR1 SGHTA, CDR2 FQGNSA. V gave up 5 bases and J gave up 3 bases, with 10 bases separating them. CDR3 bases: TGTGCCAGCAGCCTGACCCCCGACTATGGCTACACCTTC. Its translation is CASSLTPDYGYTF.

The rearrangement joins TRBV11-1 to TRBJ2-3, with a weak D call TRBD1 (6 bases). V gave up 5 bases and J gave up 2 bases, with 8 bases separating them. This CDR3 is 13 amino acids long. The germline CDR1 and CDR2 sequences are SGHAT and FQDESV (reference sequence). The CDR3, as DNA: TGTGCCAGCAGCCAGGGGACCACAGATACGCAGTATTTT. This encodes CASSQGTTDTQYF.

V and J are TRBV5-5 and TRBJ1-1, with 8 bases matching TRBD1. Trimming at V came to 0 bases and at J to 8 bases, leaving 9 bases not matched to a gene. Looked up from germline, CDR1 is SGHKS and CDR2 is YYEKEE (reference sequence). The CDR3 extends over 15 amino acids. The CDR3 loop reads CASSLAGQGATEAFF. The CDR3 bases are TGTGCCAGCAGCTTGGCCGGGCAGGGGGCCACCGAAGCTTTCTTT.

The CDR3 region has the DNA TGTGCCAGCAGTGAAACGGCTTTGGATACGCAGTATTTT. Protein: CASSETALDTQYF. The chain has TRBV2 and TRBJ2-3; D is uncertain. V gave up 2 bases and J gave up 6 bases, with 9 bases separating them. CDR3 length: 13 amino acids. Looked up from germline, CDR1 is SNHLY and CDR2 is FYNNEI.

The chain joins TRBV4-1 to TRBJ2-5; weak D call: TRBD1 (6 bases). This CDR3 is 13 amino acids long. Trimming pared 4 bases from V and 4 bases from J, leaving 10 bases between. Germline assignment: CDR1 MGHRA and CDR2 YSYEKL. CDR3 sequence (DNA): TGCGCCAGCAGCCCAGGGGTTGCAGAGACCCAGTACTTC. This gives the protein CASSPGVAETQYF.

The chain couples TRBV14 to TRBJ2-5, with TRBD2 identical over 10 bases. Per germline, CDR1 SGHDN and CDR2 FVKESK. Trimming at V came to 4 bases and at J to 5 bases, leaving 7 bases not matched to a gene. The CDR3 is made up of 15 amino acids. As DNA, the CDR3 is TGTGCCAGCAGCCCTGGGACTAGCGTGGAGGAGACCCAGTACTTC. Translated: CASSPGTSVEETQYF. The whole variable domain, remainder taken from reference TRBV14 and TRBJ2-5, is EAGVTQFPSHSVIEKGQTVTLRCDPISGHDNLYWYRRVMGKEIKFLLHFVKESKQDESGMPNNRFLAERTGGTYSTLKVQPAELEDSGVYFCASSPGTSVEETQYFGPGTRLLVL.

The J gene is TRBJ2-7, the V gene TRBV19; D is unclear. Germline V lookup: CDR1 LNHDA, CDR2 SQIVND (reference sequence). The germline V and J ends were trimmed by 5 bases and 0 bases, with 14 bases remaining between them. The CDR3 extends over 15 amino acids. CDR3: CASSSRKRGSYEQYF. CDR3 DNA: TGTGCCAGTAGTTCCAGGAAGAGAGGCTCCTACGAGCAGTACTTC.